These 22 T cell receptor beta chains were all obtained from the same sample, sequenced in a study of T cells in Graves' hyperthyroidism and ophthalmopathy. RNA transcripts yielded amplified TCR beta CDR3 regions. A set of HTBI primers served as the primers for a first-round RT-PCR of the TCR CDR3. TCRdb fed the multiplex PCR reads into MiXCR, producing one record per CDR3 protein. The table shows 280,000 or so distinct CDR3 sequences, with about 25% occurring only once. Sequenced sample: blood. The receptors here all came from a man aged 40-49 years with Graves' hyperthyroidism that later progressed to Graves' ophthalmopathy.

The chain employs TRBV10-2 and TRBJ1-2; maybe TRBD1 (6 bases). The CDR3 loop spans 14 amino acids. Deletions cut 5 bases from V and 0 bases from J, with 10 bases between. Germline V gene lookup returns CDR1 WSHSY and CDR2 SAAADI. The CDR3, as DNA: TGCGCCAGCAGTCCCGGGACAACTAACTATGGCTACACCTTC. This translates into CASSPGTTNYGYTF.

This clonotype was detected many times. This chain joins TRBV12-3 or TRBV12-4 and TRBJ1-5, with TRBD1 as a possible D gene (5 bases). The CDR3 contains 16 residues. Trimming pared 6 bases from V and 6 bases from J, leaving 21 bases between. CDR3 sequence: CASSPGGGGFGQPQHF. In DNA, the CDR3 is TGTGCCAGCAGCCCGGGGGGTGGGGGGTTCGGTCAGCCCCAGCATTTT.

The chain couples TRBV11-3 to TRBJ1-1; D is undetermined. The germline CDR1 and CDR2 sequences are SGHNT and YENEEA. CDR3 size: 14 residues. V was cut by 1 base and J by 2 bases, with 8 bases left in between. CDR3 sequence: CASSLAAGNTEAFF. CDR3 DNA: TGTGCCAGCAGCTTAGCCGCGGGAAACACTGAAGCTTTCTTT.

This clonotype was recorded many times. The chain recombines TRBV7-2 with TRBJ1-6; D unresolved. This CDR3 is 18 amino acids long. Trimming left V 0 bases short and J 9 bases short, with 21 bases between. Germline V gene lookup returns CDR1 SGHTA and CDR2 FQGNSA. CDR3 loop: CASSLARIDRLDGSPLHF. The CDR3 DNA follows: TGTGCCAGCAGCTTAGCCCGAATTGATCGATTGGATGGTTCACCCCTCCACTTT. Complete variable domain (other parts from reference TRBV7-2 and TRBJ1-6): GAGVSQSPSNKVTEKGKDVELRCDPISGHTALYWYRQSLGQGLEFLIYFQGNSAPDKSGLPSDRFSAERTGGSVSTLTIQRTQQEDSAVYLCASSLARIDRLDGSPLHFGNGTRLTVT.

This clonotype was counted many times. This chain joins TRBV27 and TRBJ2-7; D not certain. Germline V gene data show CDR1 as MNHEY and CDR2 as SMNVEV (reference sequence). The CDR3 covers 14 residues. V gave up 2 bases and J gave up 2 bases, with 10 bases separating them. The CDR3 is CASSLGSMPYEQYF. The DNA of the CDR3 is TGTGCCAGCAGTTTAGGGTCGATGCCCTACGAGCAGTACTTC.

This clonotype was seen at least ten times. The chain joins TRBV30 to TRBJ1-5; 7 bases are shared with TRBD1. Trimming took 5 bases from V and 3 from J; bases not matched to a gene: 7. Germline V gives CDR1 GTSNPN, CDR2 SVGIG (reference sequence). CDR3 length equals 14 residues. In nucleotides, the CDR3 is TGTGCCTGGGGAGCCGGGACAGTCAATCAGCCCCAGCATTTT. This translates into CAWGAGTVNQPQHF.

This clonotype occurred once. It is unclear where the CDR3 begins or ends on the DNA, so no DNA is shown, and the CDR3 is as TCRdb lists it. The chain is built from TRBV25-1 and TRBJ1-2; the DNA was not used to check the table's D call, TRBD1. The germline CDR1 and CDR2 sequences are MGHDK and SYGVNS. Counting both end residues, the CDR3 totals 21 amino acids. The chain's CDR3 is CASSDGQGYEQYFGPDYGYTF.

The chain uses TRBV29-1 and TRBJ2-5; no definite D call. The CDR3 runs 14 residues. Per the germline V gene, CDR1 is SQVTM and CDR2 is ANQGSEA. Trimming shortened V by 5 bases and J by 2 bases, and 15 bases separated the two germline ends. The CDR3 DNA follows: TGCAGCGTTAGGCCAGGTGGAACTCAAGAGACCCAGTACTTC. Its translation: CSVRPGGTQETQYF. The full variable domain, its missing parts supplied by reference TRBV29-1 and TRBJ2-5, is SAVISQKPSRDICQRGTSLTIQCQVDSQVTMMFWYRQQPGQSLTLIATANQGSEATYESGFVIDKFPISRPNLTFSTLTVSNMSPEDSSIYLCSVRPGGTQETQYFGPGTRLLVL.

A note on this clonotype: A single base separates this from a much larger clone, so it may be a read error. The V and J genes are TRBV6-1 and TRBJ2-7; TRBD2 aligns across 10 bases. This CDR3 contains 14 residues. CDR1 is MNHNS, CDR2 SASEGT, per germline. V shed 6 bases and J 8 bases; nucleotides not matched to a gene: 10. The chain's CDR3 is CASRLAGPQGKQYF. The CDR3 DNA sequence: TGTGCCAGCAGACTAGCGGGGCCCCAAGGCAAGCAGTACTTC.

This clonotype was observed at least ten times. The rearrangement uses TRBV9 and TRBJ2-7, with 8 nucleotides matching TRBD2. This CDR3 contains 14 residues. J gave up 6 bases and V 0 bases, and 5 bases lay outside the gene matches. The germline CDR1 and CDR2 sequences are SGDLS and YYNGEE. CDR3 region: CASSVEAGGREQYF. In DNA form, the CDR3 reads TGTGCCAGCAGCGTAGAGGCGGGGGGCCGCGAGCAGTACTTC.

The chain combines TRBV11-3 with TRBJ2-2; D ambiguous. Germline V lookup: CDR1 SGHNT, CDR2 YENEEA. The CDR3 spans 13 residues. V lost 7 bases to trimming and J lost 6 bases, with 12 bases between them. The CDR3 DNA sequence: TGTGCCAGCAAACAACGACTTCCCGGGGAGCTGTTTTTT. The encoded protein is CASKQRLPGELFF.

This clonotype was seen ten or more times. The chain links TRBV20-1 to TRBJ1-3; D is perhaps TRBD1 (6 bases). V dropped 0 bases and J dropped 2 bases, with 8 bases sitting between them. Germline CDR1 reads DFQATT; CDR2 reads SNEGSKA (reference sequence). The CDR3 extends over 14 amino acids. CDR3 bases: TGCAGTGCTAGAGAGGGGGGGCCTGGAAACACCATATATTTT. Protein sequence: CSAREGGPGNTIYF.

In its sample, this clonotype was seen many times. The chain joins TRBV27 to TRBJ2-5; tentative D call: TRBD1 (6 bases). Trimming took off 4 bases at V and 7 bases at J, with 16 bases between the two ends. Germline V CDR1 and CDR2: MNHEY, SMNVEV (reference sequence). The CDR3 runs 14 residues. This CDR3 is CASSSNRELGTQYF. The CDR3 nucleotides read TGTGCCAGCAGTTCAAACAGGGAGTTAGGGACCCAGTACTTC.

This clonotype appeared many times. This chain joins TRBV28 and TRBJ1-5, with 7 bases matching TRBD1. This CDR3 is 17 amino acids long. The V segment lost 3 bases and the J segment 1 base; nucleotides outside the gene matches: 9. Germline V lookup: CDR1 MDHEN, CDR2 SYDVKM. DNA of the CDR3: TGTGCCAGCAGTTTGGGCAGGGGGGTACTGAGCAATCAGCCCCAGCATTTT. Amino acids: CASSLGRGVLSNQPQHF.

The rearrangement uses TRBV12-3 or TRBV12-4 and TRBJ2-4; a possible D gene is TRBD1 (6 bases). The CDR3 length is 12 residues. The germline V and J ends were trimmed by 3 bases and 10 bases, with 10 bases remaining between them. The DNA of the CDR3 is TGTGCCAGCAGTTTGGGGACAAATATTCAGTACTTC. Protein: CASSLGTNIQYF.

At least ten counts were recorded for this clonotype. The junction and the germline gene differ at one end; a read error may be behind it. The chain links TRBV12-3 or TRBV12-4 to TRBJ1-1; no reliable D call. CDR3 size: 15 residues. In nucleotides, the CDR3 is TGTGCCAGCAGTTTATTTCAACCCAGGAACTCTGAAGCTTTCTTT. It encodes CASSLFQPRNSEAFF.

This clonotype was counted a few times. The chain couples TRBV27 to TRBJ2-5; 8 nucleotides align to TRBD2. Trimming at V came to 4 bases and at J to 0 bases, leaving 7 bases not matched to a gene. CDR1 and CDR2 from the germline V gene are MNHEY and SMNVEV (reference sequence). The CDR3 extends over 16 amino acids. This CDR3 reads CASSSTLAGYQETQYF. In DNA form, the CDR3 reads TGTGCCAGCAGTTCGACCTTAGCGGGGTACCAAGAGACCCAGTACTTC.

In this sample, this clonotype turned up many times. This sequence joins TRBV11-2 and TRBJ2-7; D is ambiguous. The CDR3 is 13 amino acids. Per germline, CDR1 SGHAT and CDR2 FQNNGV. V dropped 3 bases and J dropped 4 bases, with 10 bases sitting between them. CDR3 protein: CASSFPLWYEQYF. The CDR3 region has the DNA TGTGCCAGCAGCTTCCCCTTATGGTACGAGCAGTACTTC.

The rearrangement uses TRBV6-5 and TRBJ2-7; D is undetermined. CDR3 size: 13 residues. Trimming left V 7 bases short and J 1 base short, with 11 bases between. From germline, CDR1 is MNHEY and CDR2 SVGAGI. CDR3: CASTWSLSYEQYF. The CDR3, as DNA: TGTGCCAGCACTTGGAGCCTTTCCTACGAGCAGTACTTC.

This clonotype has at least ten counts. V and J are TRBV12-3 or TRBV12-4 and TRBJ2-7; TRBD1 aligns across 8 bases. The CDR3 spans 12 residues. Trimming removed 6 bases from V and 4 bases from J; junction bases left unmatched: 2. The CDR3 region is CASRRQGYEQYF. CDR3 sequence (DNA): TGTGCCAGCAGGCGACAGGGGTACGAGCAGTACTTC.

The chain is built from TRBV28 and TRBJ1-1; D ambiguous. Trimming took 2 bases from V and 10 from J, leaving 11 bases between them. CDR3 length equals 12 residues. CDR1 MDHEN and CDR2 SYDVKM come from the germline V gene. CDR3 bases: TGTGCCAGCAGTTTAGATAAGGTTGGAGCTTTCTTT. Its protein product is CASSLDKVGAFF.

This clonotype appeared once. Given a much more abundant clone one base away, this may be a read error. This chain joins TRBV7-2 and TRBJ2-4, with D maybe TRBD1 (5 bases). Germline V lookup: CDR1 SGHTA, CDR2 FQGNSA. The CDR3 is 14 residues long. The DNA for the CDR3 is TGTTCCAGCAGCTTAGACAGTTACAAAAACATTCAGTACTTC. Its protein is CSSSLDSYKNIQYF. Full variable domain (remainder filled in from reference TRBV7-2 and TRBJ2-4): GAGVSQSPSNKVTEKGKDVELRCDPISGHTALYWYRQSLGQGLEFLIYFQGNSAPDKSGLPSDRFSAERTGGSVSTLTIQRTQQEDSAVYLCSSSLDSYKNIQYFGAGTRLSVL.